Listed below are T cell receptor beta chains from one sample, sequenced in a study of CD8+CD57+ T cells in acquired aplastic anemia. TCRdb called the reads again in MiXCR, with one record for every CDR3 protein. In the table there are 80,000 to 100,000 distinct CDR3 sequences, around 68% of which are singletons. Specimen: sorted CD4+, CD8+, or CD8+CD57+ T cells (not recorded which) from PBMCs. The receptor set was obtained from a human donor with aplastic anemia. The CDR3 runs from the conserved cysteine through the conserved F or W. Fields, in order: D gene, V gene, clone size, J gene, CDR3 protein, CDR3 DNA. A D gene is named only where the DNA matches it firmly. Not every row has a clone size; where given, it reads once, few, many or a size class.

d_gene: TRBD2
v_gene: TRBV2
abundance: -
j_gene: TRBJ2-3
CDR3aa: CASRKTSGNVDTQYF
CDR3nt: TGTGCCAGCAGGAAGACTAGCGGGAATGTAGATACGCAGTATTTT

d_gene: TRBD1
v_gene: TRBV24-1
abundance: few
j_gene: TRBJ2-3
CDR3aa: CATSDLKGATDTQYF
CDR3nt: TGTGCCACCAGTGATTTGAAGGGGGCAACAGATACGCAGTATTTT

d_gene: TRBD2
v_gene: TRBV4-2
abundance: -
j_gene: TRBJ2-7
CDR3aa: CASSQGATSVYEQYF
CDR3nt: TGTGCCAGCAGCCAAGGGGCGACTAGCGTCTACGAGCAGTACTTC

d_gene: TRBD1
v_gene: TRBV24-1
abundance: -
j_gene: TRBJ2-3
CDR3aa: CATSEWTGGRDTQYF
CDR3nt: TGTGCCACCAGTGAGTGGACAGGGGGCAGGGATACGCAGTATTTT

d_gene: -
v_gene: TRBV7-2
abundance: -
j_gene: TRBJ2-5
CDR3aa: CASSLAAGAETQYF
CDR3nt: TGTGCCAGCAGCTTAGCGGCGGGTGCGGAGACCCAGTACTTC

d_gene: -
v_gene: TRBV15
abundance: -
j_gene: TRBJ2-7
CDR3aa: CATSRDSRGYEQYF
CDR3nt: TGTGCCACCAGCAGAGATTCCAGGGGCTACGAGCAGTACTTC

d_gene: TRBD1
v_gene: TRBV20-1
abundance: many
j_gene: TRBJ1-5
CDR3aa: CSAGERQGSNQPQHF
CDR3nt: TGCAGTGCTGGGGAGAGACAGGGTAGCAATCAGCCCCAGCATTTT

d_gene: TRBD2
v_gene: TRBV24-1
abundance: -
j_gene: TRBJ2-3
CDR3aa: CATSDPSGRAGNTQYF
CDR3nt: TGCGCCACCAGTGATCCTAGCGGGAGGGCCGGAAATACGCAGTATTTT

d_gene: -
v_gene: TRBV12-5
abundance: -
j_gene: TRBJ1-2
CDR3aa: CASAQGYGYTF
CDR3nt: TGTGCTAGTGCCCAGGGTTATGGCTACACCTTC

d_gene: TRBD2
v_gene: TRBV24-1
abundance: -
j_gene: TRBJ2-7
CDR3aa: CATSDSGGAREQYF
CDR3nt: TGTGCCACCAGTGATTCGGGAGGGGCCCGGGAGCAGTACTTC

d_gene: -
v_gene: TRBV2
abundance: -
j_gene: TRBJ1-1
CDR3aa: CASSYSPLGTEAFF
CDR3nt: TGTGCCAGCAGTTACTCGCCACTCGGCACTGAAGCTTTCTTT

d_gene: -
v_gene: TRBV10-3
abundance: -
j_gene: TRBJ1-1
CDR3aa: CAISLGGGNLRNTEAFF
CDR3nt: TGTGCCATCAGCCTGGGGGGTGGGAATCTTCGGAACACTGAAGCTTTCTTT

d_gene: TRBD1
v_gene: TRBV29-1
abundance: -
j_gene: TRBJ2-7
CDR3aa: CSVRPGQGGLEQYF
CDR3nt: TGCAGCGTTAGACCGGGACAGGGAGGCCTCGAGCAGTACTTC

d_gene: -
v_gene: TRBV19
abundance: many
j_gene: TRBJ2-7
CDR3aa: CASSAQASSYEQYF
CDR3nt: TGTGCCAGTAGTGCACAGGCCAGCTCCTACGAGCAGTACTTC

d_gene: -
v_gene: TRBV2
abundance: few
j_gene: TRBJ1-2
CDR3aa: CASTLGERYRF
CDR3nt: TGTGCCAGCACTCTCGGCGAGAGATACAGATTC

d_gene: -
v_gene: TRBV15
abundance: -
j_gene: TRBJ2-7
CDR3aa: CATSRAAGDEQYF
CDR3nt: TGTGCCACCAGCAGAGCGGCCGGGGACGAGCAGTACTTC

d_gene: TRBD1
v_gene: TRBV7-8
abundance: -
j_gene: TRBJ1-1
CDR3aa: CASSLEFGDREAFF
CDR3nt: TGTGCCAGCAGCTTAGAATTTGGGGACAGGGAAGCTTTCTTT

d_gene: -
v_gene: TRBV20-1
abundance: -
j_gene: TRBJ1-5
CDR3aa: CSASSGTQYSNQPQHF
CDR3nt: TGCAGTGCTAGTAGCGGGACACAATATAGCAATCAGCCCCAGCATTTT

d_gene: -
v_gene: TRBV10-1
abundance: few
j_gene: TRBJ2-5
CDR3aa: CASSESGQETQYF
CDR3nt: TGCGCCAGCAGTGAGTCGGGCCAAGAGACCCAGTACTTC

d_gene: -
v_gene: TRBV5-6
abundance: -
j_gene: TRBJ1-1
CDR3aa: CASSFLVAGITEAFF
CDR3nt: TGTGCCAGCAGCTTTCTGGTGGCAGGGATCACTGAAGCTTTCTTT

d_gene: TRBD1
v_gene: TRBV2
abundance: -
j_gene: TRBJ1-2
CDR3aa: CASSETGAMDYGYTF
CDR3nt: TGTGCCAGCAGCGAGACAGGGGCAATGGACTATGGCTACACCTTC

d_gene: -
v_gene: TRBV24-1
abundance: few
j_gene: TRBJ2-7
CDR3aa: CATGEGGGYF
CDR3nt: TGTGCCACCGGAGAAGGGGGGGGGTACTTC

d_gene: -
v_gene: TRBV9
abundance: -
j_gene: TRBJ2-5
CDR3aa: CASSAGPLVETQYF
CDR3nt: TGTGCCAGCAGCGCAGGCCCGTTGGTAGAGACCCAGTACTTC

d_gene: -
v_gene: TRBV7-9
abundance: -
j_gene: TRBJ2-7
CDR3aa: CASSLVVGLSYEQYF
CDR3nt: TGTGCCAGCAGCTTAGTTGTGGGACTCTCCTACGAGCAGTACTTC

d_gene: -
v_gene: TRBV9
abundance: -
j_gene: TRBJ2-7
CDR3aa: CASSVWSSPYEQYF
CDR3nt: TGTGCCAGCAGCGTATGGTCTAGTCCCTACGAGCAGTACTTC

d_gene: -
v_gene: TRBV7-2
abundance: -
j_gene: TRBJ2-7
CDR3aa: CASSPTGLGAGEQYF
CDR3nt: TGTGCCAGCAGCCCAACAGGGCTGGGGGCGGGTGAGCAGTACTTC

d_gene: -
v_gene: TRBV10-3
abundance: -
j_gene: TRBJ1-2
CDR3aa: CAISESAGSNYGYTF
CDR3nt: TGTGCCATCAGTGAGTCGGCGGGATCTAACTATGGCTACACCTTC

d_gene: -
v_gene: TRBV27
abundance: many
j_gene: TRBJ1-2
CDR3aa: CASSWTANYGYTF
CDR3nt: TGTGCCAGCAGTTGGACGGCTAACTATGGCTACACCTTC

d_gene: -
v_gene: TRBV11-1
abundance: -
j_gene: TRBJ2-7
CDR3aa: CASSLAGTGGSYEQYF
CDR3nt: TGTGCCAGCAGCTTAGCAGGCACGGGTGGTTCCTACGAGCAGTACTTC

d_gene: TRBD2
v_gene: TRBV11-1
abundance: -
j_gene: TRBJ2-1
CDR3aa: CASSARGSEHNEQFF
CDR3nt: TGTGCCAGCAGCGCGCGGGGGAGCGAGCACAATGAGCAGTTCTTC

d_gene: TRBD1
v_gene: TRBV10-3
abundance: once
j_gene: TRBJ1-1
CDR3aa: CASTGTGGNTEAFF
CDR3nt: TGTGCCAGCACTGGGACAGGGGGGAACACTGAAGCTTTCTTT

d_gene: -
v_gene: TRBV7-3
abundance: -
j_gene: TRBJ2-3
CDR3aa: CASRQDGTDTQYF
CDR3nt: TGTGCCAGCCGGCAGGATGGGACAGATACGCAGTATTTT

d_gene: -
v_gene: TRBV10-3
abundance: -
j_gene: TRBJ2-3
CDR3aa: CAISELVLGGTRGTDTQYF
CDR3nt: TGTGCCATCAGTGAGCTGGTTCTGGGCGGGACGCGGGGCACAGATACGCAGTATTTT

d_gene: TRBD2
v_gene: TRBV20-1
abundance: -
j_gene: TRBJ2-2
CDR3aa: CSAPNQGGAGELFF
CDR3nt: TGCAGTGCTCCAAACCAGGGAGGGGCCGGGGAGCTGTTTTTT

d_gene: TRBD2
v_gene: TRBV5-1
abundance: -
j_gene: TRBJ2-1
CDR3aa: CASSLAAGAQEQFF
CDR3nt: TGCGCCAGCAGCTTAGCAGCGGGAGCTCAGGAGCAGTTCTTC

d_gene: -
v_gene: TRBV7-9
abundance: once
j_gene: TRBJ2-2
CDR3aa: CASSFNSGELFF
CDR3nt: TGTGCCAGCAGCTTCAACTCCGGGGAGCTGTTTTTT

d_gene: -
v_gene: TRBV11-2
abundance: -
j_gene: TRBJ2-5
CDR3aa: CASSLGYGNQETQYF
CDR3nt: TGTGCCAGCAGCTTAGGGTACGGGAACCAAGAGACCCAGTACTTC

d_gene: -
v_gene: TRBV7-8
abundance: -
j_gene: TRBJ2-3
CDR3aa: CASSFLARSQDTQYF
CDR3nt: TGTGCCAGCAGCTTTTTAGCCCGAAGTCAGGATACGCAGTATTTT

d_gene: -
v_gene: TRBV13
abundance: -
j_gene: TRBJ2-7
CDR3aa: CASSSTTDREEAYEQYF
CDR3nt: TGTGCCAGCAGCTCGACTACCGACAGGGAGGAGGCCTACGAGCAGTACTTC

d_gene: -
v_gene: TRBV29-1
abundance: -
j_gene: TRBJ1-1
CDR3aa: CSVEDQRGTNEAFF
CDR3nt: TGCAGCGTTGAAGATCAACGGGGGACGAATGAAGCTTTCTTT

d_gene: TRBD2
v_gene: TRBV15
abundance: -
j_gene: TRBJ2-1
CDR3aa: CATSRTGTRQANEQFF
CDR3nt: TGTGCCACCAGCCGCACCGGGACTAGACAAGCCAATGAGCAGTTCTTC

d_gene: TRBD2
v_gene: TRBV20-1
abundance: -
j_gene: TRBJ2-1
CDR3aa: CSAREGSGNYNEQFF
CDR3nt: TGCAGTGCTAGAGAAGGTAGCGGGAATTACAATGAGCAGTTCTTC

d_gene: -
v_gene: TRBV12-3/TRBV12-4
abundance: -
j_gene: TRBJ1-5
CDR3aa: CASSPSSEPQHF
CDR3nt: TGTGCCAGCAGTCCGTCCAGTGAGCCCCAGCATTTT

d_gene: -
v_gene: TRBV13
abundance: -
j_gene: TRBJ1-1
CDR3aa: CASSAEGGKAFF
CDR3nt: TGTGCCAGCAGCGCAGAAGGGGGGAAAGCTTTCTTT

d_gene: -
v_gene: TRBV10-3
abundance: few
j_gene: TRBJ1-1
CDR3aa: CAISEPGITNTEAFF
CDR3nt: TGTGCCATCAGTGAGCCGGGGATCACGAACACTGAAGCTTTCTTT

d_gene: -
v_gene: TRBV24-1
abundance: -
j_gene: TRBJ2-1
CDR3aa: CATRHKQGNEQFF
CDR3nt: TGTGCCACCAGACATAAACAGGGTAATGAGCAGTTCTTC

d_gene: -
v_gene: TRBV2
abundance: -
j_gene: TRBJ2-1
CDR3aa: CATSMEGSEQFF
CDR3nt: TGTGCCACCTCGATGGAGGGAAGTGAGCAGTTCTTC

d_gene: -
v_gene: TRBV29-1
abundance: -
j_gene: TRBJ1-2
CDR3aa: CSVNPRLYGYTF
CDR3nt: TGCAGCGTTAATCCCCGCCTCTATGGCTACACCTTC

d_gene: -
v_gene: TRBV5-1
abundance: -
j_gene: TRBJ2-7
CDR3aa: CASSLVGAGRIHEQYF
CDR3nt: TGCGCCAGCAGCTTGGTGGGGGCAGGGAGGATCCACGAGCAGTACTTC

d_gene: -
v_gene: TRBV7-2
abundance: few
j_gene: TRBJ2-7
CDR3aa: CASSVGRDYEQYF
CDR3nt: TGTGCCAGCAGCGTAGGTCGGGACTACGAGCAGTACTTC

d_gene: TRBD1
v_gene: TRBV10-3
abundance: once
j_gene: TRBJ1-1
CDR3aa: CAISEGQGPEAFF
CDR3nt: TGTGCCATCAGTGAGGGACAGGGGCCTGAAGCTTTCTTT

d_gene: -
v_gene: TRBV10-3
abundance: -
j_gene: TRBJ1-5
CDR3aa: CAISESLTGPKPQHF
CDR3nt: TGTGCCATCAGTGAGTCACTAACAGGCCCTAAGCCTCAGCATTTT

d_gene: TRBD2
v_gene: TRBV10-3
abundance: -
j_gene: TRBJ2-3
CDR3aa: CAISYSGVSTDTQYF
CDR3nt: TGTGCCATCAGTTATAGCGGGGTTAGTACAGATACGCAGTATTTT

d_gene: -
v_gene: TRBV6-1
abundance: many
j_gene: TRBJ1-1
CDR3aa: CASSEYRYMNTEAFF
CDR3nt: TGTGCCAGCAGTGAATATAGGTACATGAACACTGAAGCTTTCTTT